Listed below are T cell receptor beta chains from one sample, sequenced in a study of T cells expressing NK-cell markers. TCRdb reprocessed the 5' RACE reads; each CDR3 protein has one entry and no DNA is given. The table for this sample gives about 390,000 distinct CDR3 sequences. The specimen was blood T cells: a sorted CD56 or NKG2C T cell subset, CD4+ or CD8+ T cells, or bulk PBMC T cells (not recorded which). These receptors originate from a woman in her fifties or sixties in good health. Both conserved end residues are part of each CDR3.

V gene: TRBV10-3; J gene: TRBJ1-4; CDR3 protein: CAIRGREEKLFF
V gene: TRBV20-1; J gene: TRBJ2-5; CDR3 protein: CSARDLAGAFETQYF
V gene: TRBV9; J gene: TRBJ2-3; CDR3 protein: CASSEGSPIRTDTQYF
V gene: TRBV4-1; J gene: TRBJ2-7; CDR3 protein: CASSQVGLAGLYEQYF
V gene: TRBV29-1; J gene: TRBJ2-1; CDR3 protein: CSVTGQSSYNEQFF
V gene: TRBV27; J gene: TRBJ2-7; CDR3 protein: CASTRGGGGYEQYF
V gene: TRBV12-3/TRBV12-4; J gene: TRBJ2-5; CDR3 protein: CASSPSNRGGETQYF
V gene: TRBV12-3/TRBV12-4; J gene: TRBJ2-1; CDR3 protein: CASSFRGLNNNEQFF
V gene: TRBV20-1; J gene: TRBJ2-2; CDR3 protein: CSVRRLAGPTGELFF
V gene: TRBV7-9; J gene: TRBJ1-6; CDR3 protein: CASSEDRANSPLHF
V gene: TRBV6-2/TRBV6-3; J gene: TRBJ2-7; CDR3 protein: CASSYPEREGTYEQYF
V gene: TRBV7-9; J gene: TRBJ1-1; CDR3 protein: CASSQGFAADEAFF
V gene: TRBV5-1; J gene: TRBJ2-3; CDR3 protein: CASSLVTSETDTQYF
V gene: TRBV6-1; J gene: TRBJ2-5; CDR3 protein: CASSGTSGSRETQYF
V gene: TRBV7-8; J gene: TRBJ1-5; CDR3 protein: CASSWRGQPQHF
V gene: TRBV5-5; J gene: TRBJ2-1; CDR3 protein: CASSESGTSYNEQFF
V gene: TRBV5-1; J gene: TRBJ2-7; CDR3 protein: CASSLASGTSGTREQYF
V gene: TRBV5-1; J gene: TRBJ1-1; CDR3 protein: CASSLAGNLAFF
V gene: TRBV6-6; J gene: TRBJ2-7; CDR3 protein: CASSWLDGGDYEQYF
V gene: TRBV20-1; J gene: TRBJ2-6; CDR3 protein: CSALSGANVLTF
V gene: TRBV24-1; J gene: TRBJ2-1; CDR3 protein: CATSDFKRLAGVEQFF
V gene: TRBV24-1; J gene: TRBJ2-1; CDR3 protein: CATSVDFYNEQFF
V gene: TRBV6-6; J gene: TRBJ2-3; CDR3 protein: CASTLAGGGDTQYF
V gene: TRBV9; J gene: TRBJ2-2; CDR3 protein: CASSVTRGRGTGELFF
V gene: TRBV6-5; J gene: TRBJ2-3; CDR3 protein: CASTTFAAGNTDTQYF
V gene: TRBV7-9; J gene: TRBJ2-3; CDR3 protein: CASSSAWRARSPYNRTDTQYF
V gene: TRBV20-1; J gene: TRBJ2-7; CDR3 protein: CSARGGGPSEQYF
V gene: TRBV20-1; J gene: TRBJ2-7; CDR3 protein: CSAAPGLAGVGQYF
V gene: TRBV24-1; J gene: TRBJ2-7; CDR3 protein: CATSDPRTSGSYEQYF
V gene: TRBV9; J gene: TRBJ2-5; CDR3 protein: CASSVGLAGVGETQYF
V gene: TRBV7-2; J gene: TRBJ2-3; CDR3 protein: CASSPLQGTQYF
V gene: TRBV12-3/TRBV12-4; J gene: TRBJ1-6; CDR3 protein: CASSLKGYNSPLHF
V gene: TRBV18; J gene: TRBJ2-7; CDR3 protein: CASSEVKRLYEQYF
V gene: TRBV10-2; J gene: TRBJ2-5; CDR3 protein: CASRDRGQETQYF
V gene: TRBV12-3/TRBV12-4; J gene: TRBJ2-2; CDR3 protein: CASRPDGRGELFF
V gene: TRBV15; J gene: TRBJ1-5; CDR3 protein: CATSTGTGDQPQHF
V gene: TRBV12-3/TRBV12-4; J gene: TRBJ2-1; CDR3 protein: CASTTFDRVNEQFF
V gene: TRBV15; J gene: TRBJ2-5; CDR3 protein: CATSRDPLSPETQYF
V gene: TRBV11-2; J gene: TRBJ2-3; CDR3 protein: CASSLGARRYTDTQYF
V gene: TRBV6-5; J gene: TRBJ2-2; CDR3 protein: CASSRLAGGTTNTGELFF
V gene: TRBV27; J gene: TRBJ1-2; CDR3 protein: CASKINNRDRDYGYTF
V gene: TRBV7-6; J gene: TRBJ1-3; CDR3 protein: CASSFRQGRTGNTIYF
V gene: TRBV24-1; J gene: TRBJ2-2; CDR3 protein: CATSDSGTGELFF
V gene: TRBV20-1; J gene: TRBJ2-7; CDR3 protein: CSAAPRGVVPYEQYF
V gene: TRBV20-1; J gene: TRBJ2-1; CDR3 protein: CSAGADPYNEQFF
V gene: TRBV5-6; J gene: TRBJ2-5; CDR3 protein: CASSLTARPSEQETQYF
V gene: TRBV3-1; J gene: TRBJ2-1; CDR3 protein: CASSQDFWGDEQFF
V gene: TRBV27; J gene: TRBJ2-3; CDR3 protein: CASSFLGTSGSTDTQYF
V gene: TRBV5-1; J gene: TRBJ2-2; CDR3 protein: CASSQGMANTGELFF